Listed below are T cell receptor beta chains from one sample, sequenced in a study of cytomegalovirus exposure and HLA in healthy donors. Using immunoSEQ multiplex PCR, the repertoire was profiled, and TCRdb retains in-frame clones only, with some absent. The sample comprises 110,000 to 150,000 clones, around 10% of which are singletons, and under 2% rests with the top ten. The specimen was PBMCs. The receptors originated from a man aged 45-65 years in good health and CMV-seronegative. Both conserved end residues are part of each CDR3. A D gene is named only where the DNA matches it firmly. Clone size, where shown, is once, few, many, or a class for clones that have expanded.

clone size | J gene | V gene | D gene | CDR3 protein | CDR3 DNA
few | TRBJ2-5 | TRBV4-1 | TRBD1 | CASSPALGQETQYF | TGCGCCAGCAGCCCCGCCCTGGGACAGGAGACCCAGTACTTC
NA | TRBJ2-1 | TRBV7-6 | NA | CASILRGGHNEQFF | TGTGCCAGCATCCTTAGGGGGGGGCACAATGAGCAGTTCTTC
few | TRBJ1-4 | TRBV9 | NA | CASSDHTGGEDEKLFF | TGTGCCAGCAGCGATCATACGGGGGGTGAGGATGAAAAACTGTTTTTT
few | TRBJ2-5 | TRBV5-6 | NA | CASSASGGALGETQYF | TGTGCCAGCAGCGCCTCTGGGGGGGCGTTAGGAGAGACCCAGTACTTC
few | TRBJ2-7 | TRBV6-6 | NA | CASSFSNEQYF | TGTGCCAGCAGTTTCTCCAACGAGCAGTACTTC
NA | TRBJ1-1 | TRBV28 | NA | CASRPVSVGGADTEAFF | TGTGCCAGCAGGCCCGTTTCTGTTGGTGGGGCGGACACTGAAGCTTTCTTT
NA | TRBJ2-7 | TRBV5-1 | TRBD1 | CASRAGQATYEQYF | TGCGCCAGCAGGGCGGGACAGGCAACCTACGAGCAGTACTTC
few | TRBJ2-6 | TRBV5-1 | TRBD1 | CASSPVGQGKSGANVLTF | TGCGCCAGCAGCCCCGTTGGACAGGGGAAGTCTGGGGCCAACGTCCTGACTTTC
NA | TRBJ2-5 | TRBV6-4 | TRBD2 | CASSQLAGAETQYF | TGTGCCAGCAGTCAGCTAGCGGGGGCGGAGACCCAGTACTTC
few | TRBJ2-4 | TRBV6-4 | NA | CASSAQEYRDIQYF | TGTGCCAGCAGTGCCCAAGAATACAGGGACATTCAGTACTTC
NA | TRBJ2-3 | TRBV18 | TRBD1 | CASSPQGQFTDTQYF | TGTGCCAGCTCACCCCAGGGACAGTTCACAGATACGCAGTATTTT
few | TRBJ1-2 | TRBV6-1 | NA | CASSSGTTSNTF | TGTGCCAGCAGTTCCGGGACAACCAGCAACACCTTC
few | TRBJ1-6 | TRBV2 | NA | CASQTLVGSPLHF | TGTGCCTCCCAGACGCTCGTCGGGTCACCCCTCCACTTT
NA | TRBJ2-1 | TRBV11-2 | TRBD2 | CASSHPGLAGTNEQFF | TGTGCCAGCAGCCATCCTGGACTAGCGGGGACGAATGAGCAGTTCTTC
few | TRBJ1-5 | TRBV19 | NA | CASSRSGGRGSNQPQHF | TGTGCCAGTAGTAGGTCCGGGGGTAGGGGTAGCAATCAGCCCCAGCATTTT
NA | TRBJ1-5 | TRBV5-6 | TRBD1 | CASSQTGVYSNQPQHF | TGTGCCAGCAGCCAGACAGGGGTTTATAGCAATCAGCCCCAGCATTTT
few | TRBJ2-7 | TRBV7-2 | TRBD1 | CASSWTGTGYEQYF | TGTGCCAGCAGCTGGACTGGGACAGGCTACGAGCAGTACTTC
many | TRBJ2-7 | TRBV11-3 | NA | CASSLVQGGEQYF | TGTGCCAGCAGCTTAGTACAGGGAGGGGAGCAGTACTTC
few | TRBJ1-2 | TRBV11-2 | NA | CASTPVRGGQPYTF | TGTGCCAGCACCCCCGTAAGGGGTGGCCAGCCCTACACCTTC
NA | TRBJ1-1 | TRBV19 | NA | CASSIYGGSSTEAFF | TGTGCCAGTAGTATATACGGGGGGTCTTCCACTGAAGCTTTCTTT
few | TRBJ2-4 | TRBV28 | NA | CASRPRKTRDQKNIQYF | TGTGCCAGCAGGCCGAGGAAAACGAGGGATCAAAAAAACATTCAGTACTTC
NA | TRBJ2-3 | TRBV30 | NA | CAWSVMGPQYF | TGTGCCTGGAGTGTCATGGGCCCGCAGTATTTT
NA | TRBJ1-1 | TRBV7-9 | NA | CASSTTGENTEAFF | TGTGCCAGCAGCACGACAGGAGAGAACACTGAAGCTTTCTTT
few | TRBJ2-7 | TRBV30 | TRBD2 | CAWATSGRSGEQYF | TGTGCCTGGGCGACTAGCGGGAGGTCGGGGGAGCAGTACTTC
NA | TRBJ2-7 | TRBV6-1 | TRBD2 | CASSEAGLAGARTYEQYF | TGTGCCAGCAGTGAAGCAGGGCTAGCGGGGGCGCGGACCTACGAGCAGTACTTC
NA | TRBJ1-5 | TRBV2 | NA | CASSEAQGAQPQHF | TGTGCCAGCAGTGAAGCCCAGGGCGCTCAGCCCCAGCATTTT
few | TRBJ2-7 | TRBV11-2 | NA | CASSLSPGITYEQYF | TGTGCCAGCAGCTTATCCCCCGGGATTACCTACGAGCAGTACTTC
NA | TRBJ1-2 | TRBV5-1 | TRBD1 | CASSQDREIYGYTF | TGCGCCAGCAGCCAAGACAGGGAAATCTATGGCTACACCTTC
few | TRBJ2-7 | TRBV6-6 | NA | CASSSNNVKSTYEQYF | TGTGCCAGCAGTTCCAATAACGTTAAGAGTACCTACGAGCAGTACTTC
few | TRBJ2-7 | TRBV28 | TRBD1 | CASSSTGTGLTYEQYF | TGTGCCAGCAGTTCAACCGGGACAGGGCTTACCTACGAGCAGTACTTC
NA | TRBJ2-7 | TRBV7-2 | NA | CASSLAWAGTYEQYF | TGTGCCAGCAGCTTAGCTTGGGCGGGGACCTACGAGCAGTACTTC
few | TRBJ2-3 | TRBV19 | NA | CASREGARGGTTDTQYF | TGTGCCAGTAGAGAGGGGGCGCGGGGTGGGACCACAGATACGCAGTATTTT
many | TRBJ1-2 | TRBV19 | NA | CASSIDKRDGYTF | TGTGCCAGTAGTATAGATAAACGAGATGGCTACACCTTC
NA | TRBJ1-2 | TRBV30 | NA | CAWSTDLYGYTF | TGTGCCTGGAGCACAGACCTCTATGGCTACACCTTC
few | TRBJ2-7 | TRBV27 | TRBD1 | CASSLLPGQGNEQYF | TGTGCCAGCAGTCTTCTACCGGGACAGGGGAACGAGCAGTACTTC
few | TRBJ2-1 | TRBV5-5 | NA | CASSLAGSSYNEQFF | TGTGCCAGCAGCTTGGCGGGGAGCTCCTACAATGAGCAGTTCTTC
NA | TRBJ1-1 | TRBV2 | TRBD1 | CASRQGMNTEAFF | TGTGCCAGCAGACAGGGGATGAACACTGAAGCTTTCTTT
NA | TRBJ2-7 | TRBV7-7 | TRBD1 | CASSPGTGSSYEQYF | TGTGCCAGCAGCCCCGGGACAGGGAGCTCCTACGAGCAGTACTTC
NA | TRBJ2-7 | TRBV30 | TRBD2 | CAWSVPRTSLYEQYF | TGTGCCTGGAGTGTCCCCCGGACTAGCCTCTACGAGCAGTACTTC
few | TRBJ1-5 | TRBV6-5 | NA | CASSRDGSNQPQHF | TGTGCCAGCAGCCGGGATGGGAGCAATCAGCCCCAGCATTTT
NA | TRBJ2-2 | TRBV11-1 | NA | CASSWTWSRATGELFF | TGTGCCAGCAGCTGGACATGGAGCAGGGCAACCGGGGAGCTGTTTTTT
NA | TRBJ1-5 | TRBV7-2 | TRBD1 | CASDRGGGNQPQHF | TGTGCCAGCGACAGGGGTGGAGGCAATCAGCCCCAGCATTTT
few | TRBJ2-7 | TRBV23-1 | TRBD1 | CASSRGRVTKDRAIPAEQYF | TGCGCCAGCAGTCGGGGGAGAGTCACCAAGGACAGGGCGATCCCCGCCGAGCAGTACTTC
NA | TRBJ1-2 | TRBV6-1 | NA | CASSFEGGNGYTF | TGTGCCAGCAGTTTCGAAGGGGGTAATGGCTACACCTTC
few | TRBJ1-3 | TRBV4-2 | NA | CASSQASGLGGNTIYF | TGTGCCAGCAGCCAAGCTTCGGGTTTAGGTGGAAACACCATATATTTT
few | TRBJ2-5 | TRBV7-7 | NA | CASSLDGETQYF | TGTGCTAGCAGCTTAGACGGGGAGACCCAGTACTTC
few | TRBJ2-2 | TRBV5-1 | TRBD1 | CASSLGQGANTGELFF | TGCGCCAGCAGCTTGGGACAGGGGGCGAACACCGGGGAGCTGTTTTTT
few | TRBJ2-3 | TRBV28 | NA | CASSTRVPDTQYF | TGTGCCAGCAGTACCAGGGTTCCAGATACGCAGTATTTT
few | TRBJ1-2 | TRBV6-1 | NA | CASSENRFLDGYTF | TGTGCCAGCAGTGAAAATCGGTTTCTCGATGGCTACACCTTC
few | TRBJ2-7 | TRBV6-5 | TRBD2 | CASSPQAGPGYEQYF | TGTGCCAGCAGTCCCCAAGCGGGACCGGGCTACGAGCAGTACTTC
NA | TRBJ2-7 | TRBV11-2 | TRBD2 | CASSPWTSGISYEQYF | TGTGCCAGCAGCCCGTGGACTAGCGGAATCTCCTACGAGCAGTACTTC
few | TRBJ1-5 | TRBV2 | NA | CASSARDLNQPQHF | TGTGCCAGCAGCGCCCGGGACTTAAATCAGCCCCAGCATTTT
NA | TRBJ2-5 | TRBV18 | NA | CASSPGQQETQYF | TGTGCCAGCTCACCAGGACAGCAAGAGACCCAGTACTTC
NA | TRBJ1-6 | TRBV7-9 | NA | CAHGGDIDNSPLHF | TGTGCCCACGGGGGGGACATTGATAATTCACCCCTCCACTTT
NA | TRBJ2-5 | TRBV5-1 | TRBD2 | CASSLVGAGGLGETQYF | TGCGCCAGCAGCTTGGTGGGAGCGGGGGGATTAGGAGAGACCCAGTACTTC
few | TRBJ2-2 | TRBV7-3 | NA | CASSLYRGNTGELFF | TGTGCCAGCAGCTTATACCGGGGGAACACCGGGGAGCTGTTTTTT